These T cell receptor beta chains were read from a single sample in a study of beta chain features in type 1 diabetes. Generated by immunoSEQ multiplex PCR, the TCRdb table keeps only in-frame clones and is missing some. In the table there are tens of thousands of clones, about 50% of which are singletons. The specimen was Tregs from blood. The receptors were sampled from a woman aged 40 to 50 with type 1 diabetes. Both conserved end residues are part of each CDR3. The D gene is left open where the match is weak. Where a row states a size, it is once, few, many or the class of an expanded clone; other rows omit it.

abundance	d_gene	j_gene	v_gene	CDR3aa	CDR3nt
few	-	TRBJ2-2	TRBV7-3	CASSSGGGELFF	TGTGCCAGCAGCTCTGGGGGGGGCGAGCTGTTTTTT
few	-	TRBJ2-5	TRBV30	CAWSVTSRSQYF	TGTGCCTGGAGTGTGACAAGTAGGTCTCAGTACTTC
once	TRBD1	TRBJ2-7	TRBV5-1	CASSRQGLDEQYF	TGCGCCAGCAGCCGACAGGGTTTGGACGAGCAGTACTTC
-	-	TRBJ2-2	TRBV4-3	CASSQEDWGELFF	TGCGCCAGCAGCCAAGAGGACTGGGGGGAGCTGTTTTTT
-	TRBD1	TRBJ2-7	TRBV5-4	CASSWDRGGEQYF	TGTGCCAGCAGCTGGGACAGGGGAGGCGAGCAGTACTTC
few	-	TRBJ2-1	TRBV7-3	CASSSMEGESEQFF	TGTGCCAGCAGCTCTATGGAGGGAGAAAGTGAGCAGTTCTTC
-	-	TRBJ2-7	TRBV30	CAWSKTSEQYF	TGTGCCTGGAGTAAAACTAGCGAGCAGTACTTC
-	-	TRBJ2-7	TRBV7-9	CASSLGLAYEQYF	TGTGCCAGCAGCTTAGGTCTAGCCTACGAGCAGTACTTC
-	-	TRBJ2-3	TRBV4-3	CASSQDRVSADTQYF	TGCGCCAGCAGCCAAGACAGGGTTTCGGCAGATACGCAGTATTTT
-	TRBD2	TRBJ2-1	TRBV7-2	CASSSSSGPIREQFF	TGTGCCAGCAGCAGCTCTAGCGGACCCATTCGCGAGCAGTTCTTC
few	-	TRBJ1-1	TRBV6-5	CASSYGHGVAFF	TGTGCCAGCAGTTACGGTCACGGTGTAGCTTTCTTT
-	-	TRBJ2-3	TRBV20-1	CSARSADTQYF	TGCAGTGCTAGATCGGCAGATACGCAGTATTTT
once	-	TRBJ1-1	TRBV14	CASSQDLSGDTEAFF	TGTGCCAGCAGCCAAGATCTTAGCGGAGACACTGAAGCTTTCTTT
-	TRBD1	TRBJ2-7	TRBV4-2	CASSTGDEQYF	TGTGCCAGCAGTACAGGGGACGAGCAGTACTTC
-	-	TRBJ2-1	TRBV7-2	CASSLKQGSSNEQFF	TGTGCCAGCAGCTTAAAGCAGGGGAGTAGCAATGAGCAGTTCTTC
few	TRBD1	TRBJ2-7	TRBV28	CASSIQGSRSYEQYF	TGTGCCAGCAGTATACAGGGGTCCCGCTCCTACGAGCAGTACTTC
-	TRBD1	TRBJ2-7	TRBV18	CASSPPRPGQGLYEQYF	TGTGCCAGCTCTCCTCCCCGACCCGGACAGGGCCTATACGAGCAGTACTTC
-	-	TRBJ2-7	TRBV7-2	CASSGGAGRYEQYF	TGTGCCAGCAGCGGAGGGGCGGGAAGGTACGAGCAGTACTTC
-	TRBD2	TRBJ2-1	TRBV5-1	CASSPTASGYNEQFF	TGCGCCAGCAGTCCTACGGCTAGCGGGTACAATGAGCAGTTCTTC
-	-	TRBJ2-7	TRBV7-9	CASSLVRNYEQYF	TGTGCCAGCAGCTTAGTCAGGAACTACGAGCAGTACTTC
once	-	TRBJ1-2	TRBV7-2	CASSFPTGSYGYTF	TGTGCCAGCAGCTTCCCTACAGGGTCCTATGGCTACACCTTC
-	-	TRBJ2-1	TRBV6-6	CASSQQVSSYNEQFF	TGTGCCAGCAGTCAACAGGTGAGCTCCTACAATGAGCAGTTCTTC
-	-	TRBJ2-2	TRBV7-9	CASSLGGTGELFF	TGTGCCAGCAGCCTAGGAGGCACCGGGGAGCTGTTTTTT
-	-	TRBJ1-2	TRBV28	CATSTGTAEYTF	TGTGCCACCTCAACAGGGACGGCCGAATACACCTTC
-	TRBD1	TRBJ1-1	TRBV29-1	CSVGPSRGEAFF	TGCAGCGTTGGCCCCAGCAGGGGGGAGGCTTTCTTT
once	-	TRBJ2-7	TRBV7-2	CASSLLAEKGEQYF	TGTGCCAGCAGCTTATTAGCGGAGAAAGGCGAGCAGTACTTC